Each of the 28 T cell receptor beta chains below was sequenced from the same sample in a study of blood T cell repertoires in COVID-19. The protocol was immunoSEQ multiplex PCR, while the TCRdb copy is restricted to in-frame clones and leaves out a portion. The sample includes 250,000 to 300,000 clones, roughly nine tenths of them seen just once. The sequenced material came from peripheral blood. These receptors were collected from a man in his fifties with acute or convalescent COVID-19.

The rearrangement uses TRBV5-6 and TRBJ2-7; 10 bases line up with TRBD2. The germline V gene encodes CDR1 SGHDT and CDR2 YYEEEE. After removal of 5 bases from V and 1 base from J, the junction contained 6 bases not matched to a gene. This CDR3 contains 15 residues. Written as DNA, the CDR3 is TGTGCCAGCAGTCGACTAGCGGGCCCATCCTACGAGCAGTACTTC. Amino acid sequence: CASSRLAGPSYEQYF.

The chain combines TRBV7-9 with TRBJ2-3; TRBD2 aligns across 14 bases. Germline CDR1 SEHNR, CDR2 FQNEAQ (reference sequence). Unmatched junction bases numbered 9, after V lost 5 bases and J lost 2 bases. The CDR3 sequence is 18 residues long. The CDR3 region has the DNA TGTGCCAGCAGCCTCGGGACTAGCGGGGGAGTAAACACAGATACGCAGTATTTT. Amino acids: CASSLGTSGGVNTDTQYF.

In this sample, this clone turned up once. This chain connects TRBV2 to TRBJ1-2; D gene unclear. Trimming removed 6 bases from V and 5 bases from J, with 10 bases in between. CDR3 length equals 12 residues. The germline gives CDR1 SNHLY, CDR2 FYNNEI. Here the CDR3 reads CASSLTEYGYTF. The CDR3 DNA reads as TGTGCCAGCAGCCTAACCGAGTATGGCTACACCTTC.

This clone was counted a single time. The chain's CDR3 is CASSLDPGGEADTQYF. CDR3 bases: TGTGCCAGCAGCTTAGATCCCGGGGGGGAGGCAGATACGCAGTATTTT. V is TRBV7-3 and J is TRBJ2-3; 8 positions match TRBD2. This CDR3 has 16 residues. Germline CDR1 reads SGHTA; CDR2 reads FQGTGA. V was pared by 2 bases and J by 4 bases, with 8 bases of the junction left unmatched.

The V gene is TRBV5-6, the J gene TRBJ2-7, with 8 nucleotides matching TRBD1. The germline gives CDR1 SGHDT, CDR2 YYEEEE. With V trimmed by 5 bases and J by 5 bases, 6 bases remained unmatched. The CDR3 consists of 13 residues. In DNA, the CDR3 is TGTGCCAGCAGGGGACAGGCTCTCGACGAGCAGTACTTC. Residues: CASRGQALDEQYF.

The genes are TRBV5-4 and TRBJ2-2; 9 bases are shared with TRBD1. There are 14 residues in the CDR3. V was pared by 3 bases and J by 6 bases, with 3 bases of the junction left unmatched. Germline CDR1 is SGHNT and CDR2 is YYREEE (reference sequence). The CDR3 sequence: CASSSGTGPGELFF. Written as DNA, the CDR3 is TGTGCCAGCAGCTCCGGGACAGGGCCCGGGGAGCTGTTTTTT.

Of note for this clone: This specimen includes other DNA sequences encoding the same CDR3. The chain has TRBV5-1 and TRBJ2-7, with 10 bases aligning to TRBD1. CDR3 size: 14 residues. Trimming at V came to 4 bases and at J to 2 bases, leaving 3 bases not matched to a gene. CDR1 is SGHRS and CDR2 is YFSETQ in the germline V gene. The CDR3 sequence is CASSRGQGTYEQYF. CDR3 DNA sequence: TGCGCCAGCAGCAGGGGACAGGGGACCTACGAGCAGTACTTC.

The chain uses TRBV7-9 and TRBJ1-3, with TRBD1 identical over 7 bases. After removal of 3 bases from V and 2 bases from J, the junction contained 4 bases not matched to a gene. The CDR3 length is 15 residues. The germline gives CDR1 SEHNR, CDR2 FQNEAQ (reference sequence). CDR3 DNA: TGTGCCAGCAGCTTGGGGCAGGGGGCTGGAAACACCATATATTTT. Translated, it gives CASSLGQGAGNTIYF.

A remark on this clone: Germline is not matched at one junction end, which may reflect a read error. The V call is TRBV27, the J call TRBJ2-5; no firm D call. The CDR3 length is 12 residues. Germline CDR1 and CDR2: MNHEY and SMNVEV (reference sequence). In nucleotides, the CDR3 is TGTGCCGGCAGCCACGGTGAAGAGACCCAGTACTTC. It codes for CAGSHGEETQYF.

This sequence joins TRBV5-5 and TRBJ2-7, with D possibly matching TRBD2 (5 bases). Germline assignment: CDR1 SGHKS and CDR2 YYEKEE (reference sequence). Between the trimmed V and J ends, which lost 0 bases and 0 bases, there was a span of 10 bases. The CDR3 is 15 amino acids. In nucleotides, the CDR3 is TGTGCCAGCAGCTTGGCCCCGGGAAGCTCCTACGAGCAGTACTTC. Protein: CASSLAPGSSYEQYF.

This clone was picked up one time. V is TRBV19 and J is TRBJ1-5; D unclear. Germline V gene lookup returns CDR1 LNHDA and CDR2 SQIVND (reference sequence). The CDR3 is 14 residues long. Between the trimmed V and J ends, which lost 3 bases and 7 bases, there was a span of 13 bases. CDR3 amino acids: CASSIRAGNQPQHF. CDR3 DNA sequence: TGTGCCAGTAGTATCCGGGCCGGGAACCAGCCCCAGCATTTT.

The chain is built from TRBV5-6 and TRBJ2-5, with 7 positions matching TRBD2. Germline assignment: CDR1 SGHDT and CDR2 YYEEEE. This CDR3 region has 14 residues. Germline trimming cut 4 bases from V and 3 bases from J; bases unmatched to any gene: 6. The CDR3 region is CASSRGTTKETQYF. The CDR3 bases are TGTGCCAGCAGCCGCGGGACTACAAAAGAGACCCAGTACTTC. The variable domain in full, completed from reference TRBV5-6 and TRBJ2-5, reads DAGVTQSPTHLIKTRGQQVTLRCSPKSGHDTVSWYQQALGQGPQFIFQYYEEEERQRGNFPDRFSGHQFPNYSSELNVNALLLGDSALYLCASSRGTTKETQYFGPGTRLLVL.

This clone occurred once. CDR3 DNA sequence: TGTGCCAGCAAATGGGACAGGGTTTGGCCCCAGCATTTT. Its translation: CASKWDRVWPQHF. This chain links TRBV6-6 with TRBJ1-5; 9 nucleotides match TRBD1. The germline CDR1 and CDR2 sequences are MNHNY and SVGAGI (reference sequence). Germline trimming cut 7 bases from V and 9 bases from J; bases unmatched to any gene: 7. The CDR3 consists of 13 residues.

The CDR3 loop reads CASLRTGLSDTEAFF. The CDR3 DNA is TGTGCCAGCCTTCGGACAGGGCTTTCGGACACTGAAGCTTTCTTT. The V gene is TRBV3-1 (or the pseudogene TRBV3-2), the J gene TRBJ1-1, with 8 bases that match TRBD1. CDR1 and CDR2 (germline): LGHDT, YNNKEL (reference sequence). V lost 8 bases, J lost 3 bases, and 11 bases stayed unmatched. This CDR3 is built from 15 residues.

This clone was observed once. This chain links TRBV11-3 with TRBJ2-1; TRBD1 agrees at 7 bases. There are 13 residues in the CDR3. V shed 3 bases, J shed 8 bases, and the junction held 4 bases outside the gene matches. The germline V gene encodes CDR1 SGHNT and CDR2 YENEEA. CDR3 bases: TGTGCCAGCAGCTTGACAGGGACACATGAGCAGTTCTTC. This codes for CASSLTGTHEQFF.

The rearrangement links TRBV5-1 to TRBJ2-3; no firm D call. The V end was cut by 4 bases, the J end by 2 bases, with 8 bases between. Germline CDR1 is SGHRS and CDR2 is YFSETQ. The CDR3 contains 13 residues. CDR3 loop: CASSVPPTDTQYF. The CDR3 DNA reads as TGCGCCAGCAGCGTCCCTCCCACAGATACGCAGTATTTT.

V and J are TRBV30 and TRBJ1-5; TRBD1 might be the D (6 bases). CDR1 and CDR2 from the germline V gene are GTSNPN and SVGIG (reference sequence). The CDR3 is 14 amino acids. V was cut by 2 bases and J by 3 bases, with 11 bases left in between. CDR3 residues: CAWSRGQPNQPQHF. CDR3 coding DNA: TGTGCCTGGAGTAGAGGACAGCCCAATCAGCCCCAGCATTTT.

The chain joins TRBV10-3 to TRBJ1-1; D is possibly TRBD1 (6 bases). In germline, CDR1 is ENHRY, CDR2 SYGVKD. The CDR3 runs to 12 residues. V was cut by 7 bases and J by 1 base, with 7 bases left in between. The CDR3 DNA reads TGTGCCATCACCAGGGGGAACACTGAAGCTTTCTTT. This codes for CAITRGNTEAFF.

The chain is built from TRBV4-1 and TRBJ2-3; 11 bases are a match to TRBD2. Unmatched junction bases numbered 8, after V lost 4 bases and J lost 5 bases. Germline V lookup: CDR1 MGHRA, CDR2 YSYEKL. CDR3 length: 16 amino acids. Written as DNA, the CDR3 is TGCGCCAGCAGCCCACCTGTAGCGGGGGGGCTAGATACGCAGTATTTT. Translating it yields CASSPPVAGGLDTQYF.

J is TRBJ2-7 and V is TRBV18, with D perhaps matching TRBD2 (6 bases). Germline V gene sequence: CDR1 KGHSH, CDR2 LQKENI. Trimming took 2 bases from V and 4 from J, leaving 12 bases between them. The CDR3 runs 14 residues. The CDR3, as DNA: TGTGCCAGCTCACCAAGGGCGGAGGGGTACGAGCAGTACTTC. Translated, it gives CASSPRAEGYEQYF.

V is TRBV2 and J is TRBJ1-1; the D gene is possibly TRBD1 (6 bases). With 3 bases removed from V and 11 bases from J, the gap between germline ends came to 25 bases. The germline gives CDR1 SNHLY, CDR2 FYNNEI. The CDR3 loop spans 16 amino acids. The CDR3 nucleotides are TGTGCCAGCAGTGAGGGGGAGTTCGGAACAGGGATTTCGGCTTTCTTT. Its protein is CASSEGEFGTGISAFF.

The chain is built from TRBV7-9 and TRBJ1-6; D may be TRBD1 (6 bases). V was trimmed by 5 bases and J by 7 bases, leaving 15 bases between them. This CDR3 region has 15 residues. Germline V lookup: CDR1 SEHNR, CDR2 FQNEAQ (reference sequence). The CDR3 here is CASSLEGGPNSPLHF. Here the CDR3 DNA reads TGTGCCAGCAGCCTAGAGGGGGGGCCCAATTCACCCCTCCACTTT.

V gene TRBV9 combines with J gene TRBJ2-3; D unresolved. Trimming left V 2 bases short and J 0 bases short, with 7 bases between. The CDR3 covers 14 residues. Germline lookup yields CDR1 SGDLS and CDR2 YYNGEE. DNA of the CDR3: TGTGCCAGCAGCGTCGCGGAGAGCACAGATACGCAGTATTTT. It is translated as CASSVAESTDTQYF.

Notes on this clone: This CDR3 is also generated by other DNA sequences in the sample. The genes are TRBV10-3 and TRBJ2-5; weak D call: TRBD1 (5 bases). Trimming shortened V by 0 bases and J by 4 bases, and 9 bases separated the two germline ends. CDR3 size: 14 residues. The germline CDR1 and CDR2 sequences are ENHRY and SYGVKD. The CDR3 is CAISESGQGETQYF. Written as DNA, the CDR3 is TGTGCCATCAGTGAGTCGGGGCAGGGAGAGACCCAGTACTTC.

The chain employs TRBV4-1 and TRBJ2-3, with D uncertain. Per the germline V gene, CDR1 is MGHRA and CDR2 is YSYEKL. The CDR3 loop spans 14 amino acids. V lost 1 base, J lost 2 bases, and 7 bases lay in between. The CDR3 sequence is CASSQAPYTDTQYF. The CDR3 bases are TGCGCCAGCAGCCAAGCTCCCTACACAGATACGCAGTATTTT.

The genes are TRBV5-1 and TRBJ2-2; the D gene is possibly TRBD2 (5 bases). Germline V CDR1 and CDR2: SGHRS, YFSETQ. This CDR3 is built from 13 residues. Trimming took off 2 bases at V and 3 bases at J, with 5 bases between the two ends. The CDR3 reads CASSFGDTGELFF. As DNA, the CDR3 is TGCGCCAGCAGCTTCGGGGACACCGGGGAGCTGTTTTTT.

V and J are TRBV9 and TRBJ1-3; D is possibly TRBD1 (5 bases). Trimming cost V 3 bases and J 2 bases, with 12 bases left between them. The germline V gene encodes CDR1 SGDLS and CDR2 YYNGEE. CDR3 length: 15 residues. CDR3 bases: TGTGCCAGCAGCGCCCGGGACTTTGCTGGAAACACCATATATTTT. Residues: CASSARDFAGNTIYF.

The chain employs TRBV7-9 and TRBJ1-5; 7 bases line up with TRBD1. The CDR3 runs 14 residues. V was pared by 4 bases and J by 1 base, with 1 base of the junction left unmatched. Germline CDR1 reads SEHNR; CDR2 reads FQNEAQ (reference sequence). CDR3 in amino acids: CASSSRGSNQPQHF. Written as DNA, the CDR3 is TGTGCCAGCAGCTCCAGGGGGAGCAATCAGCCCCAGCATTTT.